This T cell receptor beta chain was sequenced in a study of identical twins. Study outcomes and limitations: Possibly, invariant MAIT and iNKT cells partly confounded zero-insertion analyses. Twin-shared out-of-frame alpha sequences were enriched for low generation probability.

This CDR3 has 15 amino acids. Germline CDR1 and CDR2: MNHNS and SASEGT. V shed 6 bases and J shed 0 bases, with 14 bases lying between them. In its sample, this clonotype was seen a few times. The antigen remains unidentified. MiXCR was run by TCRdb on the 5' RACE reads, yielding one entry per CDR3 protein. The profile covers about 530,000 distinct CDR3 sequences, with roughly 15% appearing a single time and around 0.4% taken by the ten largest. The sample was also linked to a second study, of yellow fever vaccine responses in identical twins. That work contributes: Twins' vaccine T cell responses reportedly seemed partly convergent and partly personalized.

Source material: CD4+ T cells sorted from blood. The V and J genes are TRBV6-1 and TRBJ2-5, with a weak D call TRBD1 (7 bases). The TCR comes from a young woman in good health. In DNA, the CDR3 is TGTGCCAGCAGCCGCGGAGGGACAGACCAAGAGACCCAGTACTTC. Translating it yields CASSRGGTDQETQYF.